These 20 T cell receptor beta chains originate from one sample sequenced in a study of blood T cell repertoires in COVID-19. Profiling relied on immunoSEQ multiplex PCR, and the TCRdb table lists in-frame clones only, not all of them. This sample yields roughly 60,000 clones, of which 75% to 80% are seen a single time; about 25% belongs to the top ten. The sequenced sample consisted of peripheral blood. The receptors were sampled from a human donor in a cohort sampled during active COVID-19.

The rearrangement links TRBV6-5 to TRBJ1-1; maybe TRBD1 (5 bases). V lost 1 base to trimming and J lost 5 bases, with 17 bases between them. CDR1 MNHEY and CDR2 SVGAGI come from the germline V gene. This CDR3 is built from 16 residues. For the CDR3, the DNA is TGTGCCAGCAGTTACTTCGATCCTGGGCAGGGAACTGAAGCTTTCTTT. Residues: CASSYFDPGQGTEAFF.

The J gene is TRBJ2-7, the V gene TRBV5-5; D call uncertain. Germline V lookup: CDR1 SGHKS, CDR2 YYEKEE (reference sequence). Trimming removed 0 bases from V and 1 base from J, with 5 bases in between. The CDR3 loop spans 13 amino acids. This chain's CDR3 is CASSLELSYEQYF. The CDR3 DNA sequence: TGTGCCAGCAGCTTGGAACTATCCTACGAGCAGTACTTC.

The chain links TRBV5-1 to TRBJ2-2, with D perhaps matching TRBD1 (5 bases). The CDR3 totals 14 residues. Between the trimmed V and J ends, which lost 5 bases and 4 bases, there was a span of 12 bases. Germline V lookup: CDR1 SGHRS, CDR2 YFSETQ. This chain's CDR3 is CASRPSGSTGELFF. Written as DNA, the CDR3 is TGCGCCAGCAGGCCTTCAGGGTCCACCGGGGAGCTGTTTTTT.

V gene TRBV5-5 combines with J gene TRBJ1-4, with D possibly TRBD1 on 6 matching bases. CDR1 SGHKS and CDR2 YYEKEE come from the germline V gene (reference sequence). The V and J ends lost 5 bases and 7 bases respectively, with 18 bases between them. This CDR3 has 15 amino acids. The CDR3 loop is CASSPGARGGEKLFF. The CDR3 DNA follows: TGTGCCAGCAGTCCAGGGGCCAGGGGCGGTGAAAAACTGTTTTTT. Based on the CDR3 plus reference TRBV5-5 and TRBJ1-4, the full variable domain is DAGVTQSPTHLIKTRGQQVTLRCSPISGHKSVSWYQQVLGQGPQFIFQYYEKEERGRGNFPDRFSARQFPNYSSELNVNALLLGDSALYLCASSPGARGGEKLFFGSGTQLSVL.

This chain uses TRBV6-2 or TRBV6-3 with TRBJ1-6; 7 bases fit TRBD1. Germline CDR1 is MNHEY and CDR2 is SVGEGT. The CDR3 runs 15 residues. The V segment lost 6 bases and the J segment 9 bases; nucleotides outside the gene matches: 11. CDR3 bases: TGTGCCAGCAGCCCTCAGACAGGGAGCCTTTCACCCCTCCACTTT. Amino acid sequence: CASSPQTGSLSPLHF.

This clone was seen once. CDR3 coding DNA: TGTGCCAGCAGCCCCCTTTCTCTGGAGAACCGGTTCTTC. It specifies CASSPLSLENRFF. The J gene is TRBJ2-1, the V gene TRBV3-1 (or the pseudogene TRBV3-2); D is unresolved. Germline CDR1 LGHDT, CDR2 YNNKEL (reference sequence). The CDR3 sequence is 13 residues long. With 4 bases removed from V and 15 bases from J, the gap between germline ends came to 19 bases.

This clone was picked up a small number of times. The gene calls are TRBV6-5 and TRBJ2-5, with a possible D match to TRBD1 (5 bases). The CDR3 extends over 13 amino acids. V was pared by 6 bases and J by 5 bases, with 13 bases between. The germline gives CDR1 MNHEY, CDR2 SVGAGI. The CDR3 coding sequence is TGTGCCAGCAGGGTAAACAGGCGGGAGACCCAGTACTTC. This codes for CASRVNRRETQYF.

The chain recombines TRBV25-1 with TRBJ1-6, with D maybe TRBD1 (6 bases). Deletions cut 8 bases from V and 7 bases from J, with 9 bases between. The CDR3 extends over 12 amino acids. The germline V gene has CDR1 MGHDK and CDR2 SYGVNS. CDR3 amino acids: CASGTRNSPLHF. The CDR3 bases are TGTGCCAGCGGGACAAGAAATTCACCCCTCCACTTT.

The chain combines TRBV4-2 with TRBJ1-4; D is unresolved. CDR1 and CDR2 from the germline V gene are LGHNA and YNFKEQ. The length of the CDR3 is 16 residues. The V and J ends lost 0 bases and 0 bases respectively, with 8 bases between them. CDR3 region: CASSQDFGATNEKLFF. The DNA of the CDR3 is TGTGCCAGCAGCCAAGATTTCGGTGCAACTAATGAAAAACTGTTTTTT.

This sequence joins TRBV10-3 and TRBJ1-5, with TRBD1 as a possible D gene (5 bases). V lost 3 bases and J 0 bases, leaving 6 bases between the germline ends. Germline values: CDR1 ENHRY, CDR2 SYGVKD. This CDR3 comprises 14 residues. CDR3 sequence reads: CAISDRVSNQPQHF. The CDR3 DNA reads TGTGCCATCAGTGACAGGGTTAGCAATCAGCCCCAGCATTTT.

The V and J genes are TRBV28 and TRBJ1-5; D ambiguous. Trimming took off 5 bases at V and 9 bases at J, with 14 bases between the two ends. The CDR3 spans 13 residues. CDR1 and CDR2 (germline): MDHEN, SYDVKM. The CDR3 nucleotides read TGTGCCAGCAGTGACTCATTAGGTCGGCCCCAGCATTTT. This translates into CASSDSLGRPQHF.

This chain uses TRBV4-1 with TRBJ2-3, with 8 bases aligning to TRBD1. There are 18 residues in the CDR3. Germline lookup yields CDR1 MGHRA and CDR2 YSYEKL. Trimming cost V 0 bases and J 0 bases; bases outside gene matches: 8. For the CDR3, the DNA is TGCGCCAGCAGCCAAGATCGGAACAGGGGGGCGAGCACAGATACGCAGTATTTT. As protein: CASSQDRNRGASTDTQYF.

This clone has more than one count but fewer than ten. The rearrangement uses TRBV7-8 and TRBJ1-3; maybe TRBD1 (6 bases). The germline V gene has CDR1 SGHVS and CDR2 FQNEAQ. The V gene lost 5 bases and the J gene lost 9 bases, with 11 bases spanning the gap. This CDR3 has 12 amino acids. The CDR3 is CASSLGGRTIYF. Here the CDR3 DNA reads TGTGCCAGCAGCCTAGGGGGGCGCACCATATATTTT.

The chain combines TRBV4-1 with TRBJ1-2; D may be TRBD1 (6 bases). Germline lookup yields CDR1 MGHRA and CDR2 YSYEKL. With 6 bases removed from V and 4 bases from J, the gap between germline ends came to 24 bases. The CDR3 sequence is 17 residues long. CDR3 residues: CASSTGQWNRQTYGYTF. In nucleotides, the CDR3 is TGCGCCAGCAGTACAGGACAGTGGAACAGGCAGACCTATGGCTACACCTTC.

The V gene is TRBV5-1, the J gene TRBJ2-4; 10 bases are shared with TRBD2. CDR3 size: 16 residues. Germline V gene sequence: CDR1 SGHRS, CDR2 YFSETQ. The V and J ends lost 3 bases and 0 bases, in that order; junction bases with no gene match: 3. CDR3 DNA sequence: TGCGCCAGCAGCTACGGACTAGCGGAAGCCAAAAACATTCAGTACTTC. The encoded protein is CASSYGLAEAKNIQYF. Looking up the rest from reference TRBV5-1 and TRBJ2-4 gives the full variable domain: KAGVTQTPRYLIKTRGQQVTLSCSPISGHRSVSWYQQTPGQGLQFLFEYFSETQRNKGNFPGRFSGRQFSNSRSEMNVSTLELGDSALYLCASSYGLAEAKNIQYFGAGTRLSVL.

The chain employs TRBV5-4 and TRBJ1-2; 7 nucleotides match TRBD1. Germline loops: CDR1 SGHNT, CDR2 YYREEE (reference sequence). The CDR3 is 14 amino acids. V gave up 1 base and J gave up 4 bases; unmatched junction bases: 4. Here the CDR3 reads CASSLKGQSYGYTF. CDR3 bases: TGTGCCAGCAGCTTGAAGGGACAGAGCTATGGCTACACCTTC.

V usage is TRBV11-3 and J usage is TRBJ2-2; D ambiguous. Trimming stripped 1 base from V and 1 base from J, with 4 bases between. Looked up from germline, CDR1 is SGHNT and CDR2 is YENEEA. The CDR3 runs to 14 residues. CDR3 in amino acids: CASSLGENTGELFF. DNA of the CDR3: TGTGCCAGCAGCTTAGGCGAGAACACCGGGGAGCTGTTTTTT.

V is TRBV3-1 (or the pseudogene TRBV3-2) and J is TRBJ2-5; 7 positions match TRBD1. In germline, CDR1 is LGHDT, CDR2 YNNKEL (reference sequence). V dropped 2 bases and J dropped 3; count of bases not matched to a gene: 3. The CDR3 consists of 14 residues. The DNA of the CDR3 is TGTGCCAGCAGCCAACTAACAGGGGAAGAGACCCAGTACTTC. Its translation: CASSQLTGEETQYF.

The chain has TRBV5-1 and TRBJ2-7; 11 bases map to TRBD1. The germline CDR1 and CDR2 sequences are SGHRS and YFSETQ. The CDR3 totals 15 residues. The trim removed 3 bases at V and 5 bases at J, leaving 7 bases unmatched. The CDR3 sequence: CASSSTGTGGDEQYF. DNA of the CDR3: TGCGCCAGCAGCTCAACCGGGACAGGGGGTGACGAGCAGTACTTC.

V and J are TRBV6-5 and TRBJ1-1, with 10 nucleotides matching TRBD1. Trimming took 6 bases from V and 4 from J; bases not matched to a gene: 2. CDR3 length: 13 amino acids. Germline V lookup: CDR1 MNHEY, CDR2 SVGAGI. The chain's CDR3 is CASRRTGGTEAFF. In DNA, the CDR3 is TGTGCCAGCAGAAGGACAGGGGGCACTGAAGCTTTCTTT.